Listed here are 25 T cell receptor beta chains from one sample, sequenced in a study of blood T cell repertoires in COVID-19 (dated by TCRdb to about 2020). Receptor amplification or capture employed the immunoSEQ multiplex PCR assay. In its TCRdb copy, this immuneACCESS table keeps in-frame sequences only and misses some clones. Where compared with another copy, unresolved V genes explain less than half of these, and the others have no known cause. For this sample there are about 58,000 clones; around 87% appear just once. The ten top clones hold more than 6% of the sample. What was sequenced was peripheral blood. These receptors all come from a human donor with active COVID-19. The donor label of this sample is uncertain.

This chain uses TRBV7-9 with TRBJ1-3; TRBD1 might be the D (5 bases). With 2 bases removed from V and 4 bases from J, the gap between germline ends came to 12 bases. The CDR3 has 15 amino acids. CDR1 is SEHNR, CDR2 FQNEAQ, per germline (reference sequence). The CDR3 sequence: CASSLLGAYGNTIYF. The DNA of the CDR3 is TGTGCCAGCAGCTTATTAGGGGCGTACGGAAACACCATATATTTT.

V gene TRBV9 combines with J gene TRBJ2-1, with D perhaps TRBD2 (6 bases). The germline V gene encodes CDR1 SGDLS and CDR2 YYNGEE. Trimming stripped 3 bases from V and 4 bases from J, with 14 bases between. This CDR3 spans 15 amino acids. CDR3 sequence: CASSDYRDSYNEQFF. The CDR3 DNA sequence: TGTGCCAGCAGCGATTACCGGGACTCTTACAATGAGCAGTTCTTC.

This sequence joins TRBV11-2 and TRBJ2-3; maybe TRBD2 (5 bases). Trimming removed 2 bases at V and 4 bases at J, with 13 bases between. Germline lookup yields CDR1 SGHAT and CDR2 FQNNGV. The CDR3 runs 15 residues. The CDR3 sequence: CASSLFSGSADTQYF. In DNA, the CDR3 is TGTGCCAGCAGCTTATTTTCGGGGTCTGCAGATACGCAGTATTTT.

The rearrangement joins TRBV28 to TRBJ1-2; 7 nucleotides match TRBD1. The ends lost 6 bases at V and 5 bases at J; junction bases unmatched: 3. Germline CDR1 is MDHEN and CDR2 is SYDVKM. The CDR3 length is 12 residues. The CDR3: CASRTGSYGYTF. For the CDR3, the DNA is TGTGCCAGCAGGACAGGGTCATATGGCTACACCTTC.

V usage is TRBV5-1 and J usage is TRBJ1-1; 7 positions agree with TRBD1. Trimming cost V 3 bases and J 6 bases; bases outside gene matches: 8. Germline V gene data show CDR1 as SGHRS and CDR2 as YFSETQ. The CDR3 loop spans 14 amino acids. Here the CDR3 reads CASSSGTAFSEAFF. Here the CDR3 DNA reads TGCGCCAGCAGCTCCGGGACAGCGTTTTCTGAAGCTTTCTTT.

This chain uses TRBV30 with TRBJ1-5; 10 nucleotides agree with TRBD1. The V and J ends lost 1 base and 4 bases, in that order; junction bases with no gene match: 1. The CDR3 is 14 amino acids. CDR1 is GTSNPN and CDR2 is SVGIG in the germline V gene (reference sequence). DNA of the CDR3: TGTGCCTGGAGTGGGACAGGGGGTAATCAGCCCCAGCATTTT. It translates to CAWSGTGGNQPQHF.

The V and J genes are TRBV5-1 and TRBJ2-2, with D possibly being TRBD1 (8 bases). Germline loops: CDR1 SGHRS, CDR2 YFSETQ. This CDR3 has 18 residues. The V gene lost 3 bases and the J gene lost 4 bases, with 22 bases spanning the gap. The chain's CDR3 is CASSSNGQGGVGTGELFF. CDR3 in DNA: TGCGCCAGCAGCTCTAACGGACAGGGAGGGGTAGGCACCGGGGAGCTGTTTTTT.

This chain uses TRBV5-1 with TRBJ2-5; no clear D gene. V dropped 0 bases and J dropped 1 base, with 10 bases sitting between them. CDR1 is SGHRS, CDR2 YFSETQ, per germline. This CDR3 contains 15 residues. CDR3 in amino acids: CASSLDPGRQETQYF. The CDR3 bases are TGCGCCAGCAGCTTGGATCCAGGCCGCCAAGAGACCCAGTACTTC.

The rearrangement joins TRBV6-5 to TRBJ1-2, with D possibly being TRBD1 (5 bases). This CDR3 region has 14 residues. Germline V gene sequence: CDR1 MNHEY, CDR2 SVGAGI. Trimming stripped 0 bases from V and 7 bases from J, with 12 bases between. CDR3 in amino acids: CASSYSLGAAGYTF. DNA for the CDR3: TGTGCCAGCAGTTACTCCCTAGGGGCAGCTGGCTACACCTTC.

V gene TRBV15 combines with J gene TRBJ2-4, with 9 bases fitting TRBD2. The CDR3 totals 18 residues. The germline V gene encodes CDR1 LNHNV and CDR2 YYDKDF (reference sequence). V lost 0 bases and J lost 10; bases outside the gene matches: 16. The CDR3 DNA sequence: TGTGCCACCAGCAGAGAGGTCGGCGGACTAGCGTCCCGCGGGATTCAGTACTTC. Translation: CATSREVGGLASRGIQYF.

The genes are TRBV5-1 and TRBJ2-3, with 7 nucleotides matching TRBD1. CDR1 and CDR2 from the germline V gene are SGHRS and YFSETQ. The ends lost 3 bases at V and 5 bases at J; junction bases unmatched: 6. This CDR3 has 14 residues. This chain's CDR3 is CASSSLTGQDTQYF. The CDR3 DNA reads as TGCGCCAGCAGCTCCCTGACAGGGCAAGATACGCAGTATTTT.

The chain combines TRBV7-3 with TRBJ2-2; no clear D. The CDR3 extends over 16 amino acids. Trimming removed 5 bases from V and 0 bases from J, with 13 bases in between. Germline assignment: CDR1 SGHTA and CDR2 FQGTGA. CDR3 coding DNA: TGTGCCAGCAGCCAAAATGGCGGATCGAACACCGGGGAGCTGTTTTTT. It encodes CASSQNGGSNTGELFF. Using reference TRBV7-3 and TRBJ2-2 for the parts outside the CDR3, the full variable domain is GAGVSQTPSNKVTEKGKYVELRCDPISGHTALYWYRQSLGQGPEFLIYFQGTGAADDSGLPNDRFFAVRPEGSVSTLKIQRTERGDSAVYLCASSQNGGSNTGELFFGEGSRLTVL.

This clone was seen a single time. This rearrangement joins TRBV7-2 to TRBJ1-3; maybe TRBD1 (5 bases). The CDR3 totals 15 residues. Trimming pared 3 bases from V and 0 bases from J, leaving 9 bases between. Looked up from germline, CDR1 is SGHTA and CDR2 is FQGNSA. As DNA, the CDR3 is TGTGCCAGCAGCTTCGGGGGGTTCTCTGGAAACACCATATATTTT. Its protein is CASSFGGFSGNTIYF.

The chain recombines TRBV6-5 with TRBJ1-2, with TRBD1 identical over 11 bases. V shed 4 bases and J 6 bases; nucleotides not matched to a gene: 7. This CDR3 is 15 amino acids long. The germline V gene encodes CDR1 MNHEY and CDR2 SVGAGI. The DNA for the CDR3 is TGTGCCAGCAGTTCCCCGGGACAGGGGGAGGATGGCTACACCTTC. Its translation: CASSSPGQGEDGYTF.

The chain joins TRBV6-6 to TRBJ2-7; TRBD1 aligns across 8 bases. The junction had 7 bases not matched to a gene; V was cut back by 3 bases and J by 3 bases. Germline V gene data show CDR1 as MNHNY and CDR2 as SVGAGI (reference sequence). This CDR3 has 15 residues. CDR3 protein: CASSYQTGTGYEQYF. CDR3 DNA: TGTGCCAGCAGTTATCAGACAGGGACAGGCTACGAGCAGTACTTC.

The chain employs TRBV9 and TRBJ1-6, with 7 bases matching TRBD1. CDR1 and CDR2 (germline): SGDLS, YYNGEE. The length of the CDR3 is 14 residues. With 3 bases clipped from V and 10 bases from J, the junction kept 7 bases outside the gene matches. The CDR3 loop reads CASSEKTGISPLHF. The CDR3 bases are TGTGCCAGCAGCGAAAAGACAGGGATCTCACCCCTCCACTTT.

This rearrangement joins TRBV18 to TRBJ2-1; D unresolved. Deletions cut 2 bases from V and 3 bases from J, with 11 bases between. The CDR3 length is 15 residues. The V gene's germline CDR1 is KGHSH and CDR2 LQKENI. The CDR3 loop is CASSPDPIFYNEQFF. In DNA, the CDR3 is TGTGCCAGCTCACCAGATCCTATATTCTACAATGAGCAGTTCTTC.

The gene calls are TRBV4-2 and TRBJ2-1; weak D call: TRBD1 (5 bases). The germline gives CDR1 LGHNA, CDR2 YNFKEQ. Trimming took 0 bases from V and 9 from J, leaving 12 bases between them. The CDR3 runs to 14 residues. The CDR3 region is CASSQDVAGIEQFF. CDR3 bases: TGTGCCAGCAGCCAAGATGTTGCAGGGATTGAGCAGTTCTTC.

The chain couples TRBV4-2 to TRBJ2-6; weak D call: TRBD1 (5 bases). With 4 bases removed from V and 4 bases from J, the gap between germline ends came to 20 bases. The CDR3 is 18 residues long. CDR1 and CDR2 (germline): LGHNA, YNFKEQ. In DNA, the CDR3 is TGTGCCAGCAGCCCCCGACAGAAGTTATTGGGCGGGGCCAACGTCCTGACTTTC. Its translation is CASSPRQKLLGGANVLTF.

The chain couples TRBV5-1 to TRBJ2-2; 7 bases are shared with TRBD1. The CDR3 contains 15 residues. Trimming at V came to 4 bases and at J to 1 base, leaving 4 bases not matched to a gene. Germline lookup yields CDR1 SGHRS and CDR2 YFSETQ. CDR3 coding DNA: TGCGCCAGCAGCCGAGGGACAGAGAACACCGGGGAGCTGTTTTTT. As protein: CASSRGTENTGELFF.

The CDR3 DNA follows: TGTGCCAGCTCACCATTATCCGGGGCCAACGTCCTGACTTTC. It specifies CASSPLSGANVLTF. The V gene is TRBV18, the J gene TRBJ2-6; unclear D gene. V was clipped by 2 bases and J by 4 bases, with 6 bases between them. The CDR3 is 14 amino acids. In germline, CDR1 is KGHSH, CDR2 LQKENI.

The CDR3 bases are TGCAGCGTTGAAGACGACAGGGGGGAGGGGGTGCACACTGAAGCTTTCTTT. This encodes CSVEDDRGEGVHTEAFF. The rearrangement uses TRBV29-1 and TRBJ1-1; 9 bases map to TRBD1. The V gene end was trimmed by 0 bases and the J gene end by 3 bases; junction bases not matched to a gene: 11. Germline V CDR1 and CDR2: SQVTM, ANQGSEA. The CDR3 consists of 17 residues.

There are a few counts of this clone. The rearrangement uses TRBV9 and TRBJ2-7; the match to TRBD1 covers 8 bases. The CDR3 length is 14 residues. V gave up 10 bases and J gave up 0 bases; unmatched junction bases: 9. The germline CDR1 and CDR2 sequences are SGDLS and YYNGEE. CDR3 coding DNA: TGTGCCGCTCCGGGACAGGCGAGCTCCTACGAGCAGTACTTC. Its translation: CAAPGQASSYEQYF.

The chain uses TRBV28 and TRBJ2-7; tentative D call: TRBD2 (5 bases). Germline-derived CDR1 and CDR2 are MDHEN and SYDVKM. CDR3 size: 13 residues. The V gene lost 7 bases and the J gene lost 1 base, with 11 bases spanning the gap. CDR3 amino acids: CASTLPGSYEQYF. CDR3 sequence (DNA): TGTGCCAGCACCCTACCGGGGTCCTACGAGCAGTACTTC.

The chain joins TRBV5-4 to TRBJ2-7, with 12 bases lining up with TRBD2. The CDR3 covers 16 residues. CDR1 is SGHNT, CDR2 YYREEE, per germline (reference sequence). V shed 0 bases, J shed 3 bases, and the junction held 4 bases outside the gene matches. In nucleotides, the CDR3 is TGTGCCAGCAGCTTGGGCGGACTAGCGGGGAACTACGAGCAGTACTTC. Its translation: CASSLGGLAGNYEQYF. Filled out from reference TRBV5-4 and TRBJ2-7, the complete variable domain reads ETGVTQSPTHLIKTRGQQVTLRCSSQSGHNTVSWYQQALGQGPQFIFQYYREEENGRGNFPPRFSGLQFPNYSSELNVNALELDDSALYLCASSLGGLAGNYEQYFGPGTRLTVT.